A selection of T cell receptor beta chains follows, all from one sample in a study of Graves' ophthalmopathy and Graves' hyperthyroidism. TCRdb re-analysed the multiplex PCR reads in MiXCR, keeping a single row per CDR3 protein. Of some 1.1 million distinct CDR3 sequences in the sample, roughly two fifths were seen once. The sequenced sample consisted of peripheral blood or thyroid tissue (not recorded which). These receptors originate from an adult man with Graves' hyperthyroidism. Both conserved end residues are part of each CDR3. D genes are given only for firm matches. The size of a clone is reported for some rows only, either as once, few or many, or as a class for expanded clones.

size: NA; D: NA; J: TRBJ1-2; V: TRBV2; CDR3: CASSYPPTGTYGYTF; DNA: TGTGCCAGCAGTTACCCGCCCACAGGAACCTATGGCTACACCTTC
size: NA; D: NA; J: TRBJ2-3; V: TRBV6-1; CDR3: CAIGQVRGLTSTDTQYF; DNA: TGTGCCATCGGCCAAGTGCGCGGATTGACGAGCACAGATACGCAGTATTTT
size: NA; D: NA; J: TRBJ1-1; V: TRBV6-1; CDR3: CASSEYTGKNTEAFF; DNA: TGTGCCAGCAGTGAATACACAGGAAAGAACACTGAAGCTTTCTTT
size: NA; D: TRBD1; J: TRBJ1-6; V: TRBV7-6; CDR3: CASSLGTPGQGYNSPLHF; DNA: TGTGCCAGCAGCTTAGGTACCCCGGGACAGGGTTATAATTCACCCCTCCACTTT
size: few; D: NA; J: TRBJ1-4; V: TRBV20-1; CDR3: CSATLHTATNEKLFF; DNA: TGCAGTGCTACGCTACACACCGCAACTAATGAAAAACTGTTTTTT
size: many; D: TRBD1; J: TRBJ2-7; V: TRBV15; CDR3: CATSRDGQGNTYEQYF; DNA: TGTGCCACCAGCAGAGATGGACAGGGAAACACCTACGAGCAGTACTTC
size: many; D: NA; J: TRBJ1-5; V: TRBV19; CDR3: CASSLRRGAQHF; DNA: TGTGCCAGTAGCCTCCGGCGGGGGGCCCAGCATTTT
size: NA; D: NA; J: TRBJ1-2; V: TRBV6-5; CDR3: CASSYQRSDPNYGYTF; DNA: TGTGCCAGCAGTTACCAGCGGTCAGACCCTAACTATGGCTACACCTTC
size: many; D: NA; J: TRBJ2-7; V: TRBV20-1; CDR3: CSARVMADYEQYF; DNA: TGCAGTGCTAGAGTTATGGCTGACTACGAGCAGTACTTC
size: NA; D: TRBD1; J: TRBJ1-1; V: TRBV6-1; CDR3: CAIRPGQGVTEAFF; DNA: TGTGCCATCAGGCCGGGACAGGGGGTCACTGAAGCTTTCTTT
size: few; D: NA; J: TRBJ2-7; V: TRBV6-5; CDR3: CASNRQSTYEQYF; DNA: TGTGCCAGCAACCGCCAGTCGACCTACGAGCAGTACTTC
size: few; D: NA; J: TRBJ2-7; V: TRBV10-3; CDR3: CASRHQGYEQYF; DNA: TGTGCCAGCAGGCATCAGGGTTACGAGCAGTACTTC
size: many; D: NA; J: TRBJ2-7; V: TRBV20-1; CDR3: CSAREQYF; DNA: TGCAGTGCTAGAGAGCAGTACTTC
size: many; D: NA; J: TRBJ1-6; V: TRBV7-2; CDR3: CASQSFDNSPLHF; DNA: TGTGCCAGCCAAAGTTTCGATAATTCACCCCTCCACTTT
size: many; D: NA; J: TRBJ1-2; V: TRBV19; CDR3: CASAPYRGNDNYGYTF; DNA: TGTGCCAGCGCTCCCTACCGGGGAAACGATAACTATGGCTACACCTTC
size: many; D: NA; J: TRBJ2-7; V: TRBV20-1; CDR3: CSAKTLSYEQYF; DNA: TGCAGTGCTAAAACGCTTTCCTACGAGCAGTACTTC
size: NA; D: NA; J: TRBJ2-7; V: TRBV29-1; CDR3: CSVVAATEPYEQYF; DNA: TGCAGCGTTGTAGCGGCTACTGAGCCCTACGAGCAGTACTTC
size: few; D: NA; J: TRBJ2-5; V: TRBV5-1; CDR3: CASSRYYTGQGQETQYF; DNA: TGCGCCAGCAGCCGATACTATACTGGACAAGGCCAAGAGACCCAGTACTTC
size: many; D: NA; J: TRBJ1-3; V: TRBV9; CDR3: CASSVGTSGNTIYF; DNA: TGTGCCAGCAGCGTCGGAACCTCTGGAAACACCATATATTTT
size: NA; D: TRBD1; J: TRBJ2-7; V: TRBV11-1; CDR3: CASSSYIGTGTYEQYF; DNA: TGTGCCAGCAGCTCGTATATCGGGACAGGCACCTACGAGCAGTACTTC
size: NA; D: NA; J: TRBJ1-1; V: TRBV7-2; CDR3: CASRRTWGTTEAFF; DNA: TGTGCCAGCAGGCGCACTTGGGGGACCACTGAAGCTTTCTTT
size: NA; D: TRBD1; J: TRBJ1-3; V: TRBV12-3/TRBV12-4; CDR3: CASSKDRGTGYTIYF; DNA: TGTGCCAGCAGCAAGGACAGGGGAACAGGCTACACCATATATTTT
size: NA; D: TRBD1; J: TRBJ2-7; V: TRBV5-1; CDR3: CASSVPQGANEQCF; DNA: TGCGCCAGCAGCGTACCACAGGGGGCCAACGAGCAGTGCTTC
size: NA; D: TRBD1; J: TRBJ2-7; V: TRBV29-1; CDR3: CSSGTESYEQYF; DNA: TGCAGCTCCGGGACAGAATCCTACGAGCAGTACTTC
size: few; D: TRBD1; J: TRBJ2-6; V: TRBV6-2/TRBV6-3; CDR3: CASSARTGGASGANVLTF; DNA: TGTGCCAGCAGTGCCCGGACAGGGGGCGCCTCTGGGGCCAACGTCCTGACTTTC
size: many; D: NA; J: TRBJ2-7; V: TRBV19; CDR3: CASSKEGFYEQYF; DNA: TGTGCCAGTAGTAAAGAGGGATTCTACGAGCAGTACTTC
size: NA; D: TRBD1; J: TRBJ1-5; V: TRBV19; CDR3: CASSDRDREWQPQHF; DNA: TGTGCCAGTAGCGACCGGGACAGGGAATGGCAGCCCCAGCATTTT
size: few; D: TRBD2; J: TRBJ2-5; V: TRBV5-5; CDR3: CASSRTSGRGSQETQYF; DNA: TGTGCCAGCAGCCGAACTAGCGGGAGGGGATCCCAAGAGACCCAGTACTTC
size: once; D: NA; J: TRBJ2-7; V: TRBV29-1; CDR3: CSLVDSGYEQYF; DNA: TGCAGCTTAGTCGACAGTGGCTACGAGCAGTACTTC
size: NA; D: NA; J: TRBJ2-1; V: TRBV2; CDR3: CASKFRRTGTDTQFF; DNA: TGTGCCAGCAAGTTTCGCCGGACGGGCACAGATACGCAGTTCTTC
size: NA; D: NA; J: TRBJ2-6; V: TRBV10-3; CDR3: CASSSPVPRQSGANVLTF; DNA: TGTGCCAGCAGTTCTCCAGTCCCTAGACAGTCTGGGGCCAACGTCCTGACTTTC
size: NA; D: TRBD2; J: TRBJ2-2; V: TRBV20-1; CDR3: CSAKAGTNTGELFF; DNA: TGCAGTGCCAAAGCGGGAACGAACACCGGGGAGCTGTTTTTT
size: many; D: NA; J: TRBJ1-5; V: TRBV20-1; CDR3: CSASPHLRVGGQPQHF; DNA: TGCAGTGCTAGCCCCCATCTCAGGGTTGGCGGGCAGCCCCAGCATTTT
size: many; D: NA; J: TRBJ2-7; V: TRBV20-1; CDR3: CSASGDSYEQYF; DNA: TGCAGTGCTAGCGGGGACTCCTACGAGCAGTACTTC
size: NA; D: NA; J: TRBJ2-7; V: TRBV29-1; CDR3: CSVVTARYEQYF; DNA: TGCAGCGTCGTGACTGCGCGATACGAGCAGTACTTC
size: NA; D: TRBD1; J: TRBJ1-5; V: TRBV4-1; CDR3: CASSHPAGGQPQHF; DNA: TGCGCCAGCAGCCATCCGGCAGGGGGCCAGCCCCAGCATTTT
size: NA; D: TRBD1; J: TRBJ1-4; V: TRBV7-9; CDR3: CASSLADRATNEKLFF; DNA: TGTGCCAGCAGCTTAGCGGACAGGGCAACTAATGAAAAACTGTTTTTT
size: many; D: NA; J: TRBJ1-5; V: TRBV12-3/TRBV12-4; CDR3: CASSLINSNQPQHF; DNA: TGTGCCAGCAGTCTAATAAATAGCAATCAGCCCCAGCATTTT
size: NA; D: NA; J: TRBJ2-3; V: TRBV10-1; CDR3: CASSAPGTSDTQYF; DNA: TGCGCCAGCAGTGCCCCGGGGACCTCAGATACGCAGTATTTT
size: NA; D: NA; J: TRBJ1-1; V: TRBV5-1; CDR3: CASSLVSASTEAFF; DNA: TGCGCCAGCAGCTTGGTGTCAGCGAGCACTGAAGCTTTCTTT
size: many; D: TRBD1; J: TRBJ1-3; V: TRBV12-3/TRBV12-4; CDR3: CASSYDRGTGNTIYF; DNA: TGTGCCAGCAGTTACGACAGGGGGACGGGAAACACCATATATTTT
size: NA; D: TRBD1; J: TRBJ1-5; V: TRBV2; CDR3: CAGSQGGGPTGNQPQHF; DNA: TGTGCCGGCAGCCAAGGAGGGGGCCCCACGGGCAATCAGCCCCAGCATTTT
size: many; D: TRBD1; J: TRBJ1-3; V: TRBV7-9; CDR3: CASSQTGVAGNTIYF; DNA: TGTGCCAGCAGCCAGACAGGGGTAGCGGGAAACACCATATATTTT
size: many; D: NA; J: TRBJ1-2; V: TRBV5-4; CDR3: CASSFVESGGYTF; DNA: TGTGCCAGCAGCTTTGTGGAGTCCGGAGGCTACACCTTC
size: many; D: NA; J: TRBJ1-4; V: TRBV7-9; CDR3: CASSLEIHGPHEKLFF; DNA: TGTGCCAGCAGCTTAGAGATTCACGGGCCCCATGAAAAACTGTTTTTT
size: NA; D: NA; J: TRBJ2-5; V: TRBV12-3/TRBV12-4; CDR3: CASSFNRAGIETQYF; DNA: TGTGCCAGCAGTTTTAACAGGGCTGGCATAGAGACCCAGTACTTC
size: many; D: NA; J: TRBJ2-7; V: TRBV29-1; CDR3: CSVRQSYEQYF; DNA: TGCAGCGTCCGACAGAGCTACGAGCAGTACTTC
size: many; D: NA; J: TRBJ1-5; V: TRBV19; CDR3: CASSISGKQPQHF; DNA: TGTGCCAGTAGTATTTCAGGGAAACAGCCCCAGCATTTT
size: NA; D: NA; J: TRBJ1-2; V: TRBV30; CDR3: CAWSVSWGRNYGYTF; DNA: TGTGCCTGGAGTGTAAGCTGGGGCAGGAACTATGGCTACACCTTC
size: many; D: NA; J: TRBJ2-7; V: TRBV7-9; CDR3: CASSPPPAGDAYEQYF; DNA: TGTGCCAGCAGCCCCCCCCCGGCAGGGGATGCCTACGAGCAGTACTTC
size: few; D: TRBD1; J: TRBJ2-2; V: TRBV20-1; CDR3: CSAMADRGYAGELFF; DNA: TGCAGTGCTATGGCGGACAGGGGTTACGCCGGGGAGCTGTTTTTT
size: many; D: TRBD2; J: TRBJ2-5; V: TRBV10-3; CDR3: CAVQGTSGNQETQYF; DNA: TGTGCCGTACAGGGGACTAGCGGAAACCAAGAGACCCAGTACTTC
size: few; D: NA; J: TRBJ1-4; V: TRBV30; CDR3: CAWSAVGAKLFF; DNA: TGTGCCTGGAGTGCCGTAGGAGCAAAACTGTTTTTT
size: many; D: NA; J: TRBJ2-7; V: TRBV7-8; CDR3: CASSGDITYEQYF; DNA: TGTGCCAGCAGCGGGGACATCACCTACGAGCAGTACTTC
size: many; D: NA; J: TRBJ1-2; V: TRBV16; CDR3: CASSQSYGDGYTF; DNA: TGTGCCAGCAGCCAATCTTATGGGGATGGCTACACCTTC
size: many; D: TRBD1; J: TRBJ1-2; V: TRBV29-1; CDR3: CSVPQELPGQGYGYTF; DNA: TGCAGCGTTCCGCAAGAGCTTCCGGGACAGGGATACGGCTACACCTTC
size: NA; D: NA; J: TRBJ1-1; V: TRBV5-1; CDR3: CASSTGPLRDTEAFF; DNA: TGCGCCAGCAGCACCGGGCCACTAAGGGACACTGAAGCTTTCTTT